The clone carrying this T cell receptor (beta chain) was seen only a few times. Preparation of the TCRbeta library used unique molecular identifiers. TCRdb itself ran the PCR reads through MiXCR, one entry per CDR3 protein. The sample has 500,000 to 650,000 distinct CDR3 sequences; 10% to 15% are singletons. The data derive from a study of T-cell reconstitution after alpha-beta-depleted transplantation in children. The source material was PBMCs, mostly from graft donor cells, sampled 360 days after TCRalphabeta/CD19-depleted stem cell transplant. This clonotype was obtained from a male patient younger than 18 who had a stem cell transplant for acute myeloid leukemia, so the T cells may come from the graft donor.

CDR3 nucleotides: TGCAGTGCTAGAGATAGGGGGAGTCCCTACGAGCAGTACTTC. Protein: CSARDRGSPYEQYF. V usage is TRBV20-1 and J usage is TRBJ2-7; D may be TRBD1 (6 bases). The germline V and J ends were trimmed by 0 bases and 2 bases, with 11 bases remaining between them. Per the germline V gene, CDR1 is DFQATT and CDR2 is SNEGSKA (reference sequence). There are 14 residues in the CDR3.